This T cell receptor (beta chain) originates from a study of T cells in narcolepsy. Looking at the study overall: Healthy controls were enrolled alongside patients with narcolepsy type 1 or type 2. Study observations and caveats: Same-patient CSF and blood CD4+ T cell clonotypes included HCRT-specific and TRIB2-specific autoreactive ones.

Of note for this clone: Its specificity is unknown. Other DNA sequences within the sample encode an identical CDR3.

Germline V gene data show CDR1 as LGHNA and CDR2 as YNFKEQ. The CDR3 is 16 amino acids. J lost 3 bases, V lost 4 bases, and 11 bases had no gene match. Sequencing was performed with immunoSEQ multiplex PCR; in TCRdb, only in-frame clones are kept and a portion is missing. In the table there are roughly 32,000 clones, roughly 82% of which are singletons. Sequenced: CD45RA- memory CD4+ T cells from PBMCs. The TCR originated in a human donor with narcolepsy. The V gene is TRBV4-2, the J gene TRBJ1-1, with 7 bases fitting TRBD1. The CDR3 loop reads CASSLEPQGTYTEAFF. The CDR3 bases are TGTGCCAGCAGCCTGGAACCACAGGGGACTTACACTGAAGCTTTCTTT.